This TCR beta chain was sequenced during a study of cytomegalovirus exposure and HLA in healthy donors. Clones were read by immunoSEQ multiplex PCR, and TCRdb kept only the in-frame ones, dropping some. Of some 180,000 clones in the sample, about 81% were seen once. Note on this clone: Its cognate antigen is unknown.

While the first cohort had 600 to 850 subjects, the donors belonged to the separate validation cohort of 100 to 150 subjects. Study results and caveats: In vitro data verified a few CMV-associated chains as specific for CMV antigens.

The CDR3 totals 16 residues. Trimming at V came to 0 bases and at J to 8 bases, leaving 8 bases not matched to a gene. CDR1 and CDR2 from the germline V gene are SGHDT and YYEEEE. The source of this sequence is a woman aged 25 to 39 in good health and CMV-seronegative. The sequencing input was PBMCs. The J gene is TRBJ1-4, the V gene TRBV5-6; 9 bases align to TRBD1. The chain's CDR3 is CASSLARGTGGEKLFF. The CDR3 nucleotides read TGTGCCAGCAGCTTGGCCAGAGGTACAGGGGGCGAAAAACTGTTTTTT.